The 5 T cell receptor beta chains listed next were all sequenced from one sample in a study of T cells in tuberculosis. Assay: immunoSEQ multiplex PCR; the TCRdb copy retains only in-frame clones and omits some. The data show approximately 57,000 clones, with approximately 85% seen just once and 21% held by the top ten. Cells were sorted from thawed PBMC rested overnight and stained with GMM-loaded CD1B tetramer, viability dye and anti-CD3. The lipid loaded on the CD1B tetramers was C32 glucose monomycolate from Rhodococcus equi. The sample consisted of CD1b-GMM tetramer-negative cells sorted from PBMCs. These receptors were taken from an adult woman with latent tuberculosis.

This clone was picked up one time. The chain combines TRBV27 with TRBJ1-1, with TRBD1 matching 10 bases. Germline values: CDR1 MNHEY, CDR2 SMNVEV (reference sequence). This CDR3 has 16 residues. The ends lost 6 bases at V and 3 bases at J; junction bases unmatched: 10. CDR3: CASRLGTGEVYTEAFF. CDR3 nucleotides: TGTGCCAGCAGGCTAGGGACAGGGGAAGTGTACACTGAAGCTTTCTTT.

This rearrangement joins TRBV19 to TRBJ1-1; D gene unclear. Germline V CDR1 and CDR2: LNHDA, SQIVND (reference sequence). The length of the CDR3 is 15 residues. The germline V and J ends were trimmed by 6 bases and 2 bases, with 16 bases remaining between them. The CDR3 region is CASSPPQLINTEAFF. The CDR3 nucleotides read TGTGCCAGTAGCCCCCCGCAGTTGATCAACACTGAAGCTTTCTTT.

The V call is TRBV27, the J call TRBJ2-3; a weak D match, TRBD2 (5 bases). Trimming took off 1 base at V and 8 bases at J, with 19 bases between the two ends. Looked up from germline, CDR1 is MNHEY and CDR2 is SMNVEV (reference sequence). The CDR3 runs to 16 residues. The DNA of the CDR3 is TGTGCCAGCAGTTTATATAGGTCCGGGGTAGTTGGTACGCAGTATTTT. Protein product: CASSLYRSGVVGTQYF.

The chain links TRBV6-1 to TRBJ2-3, with D possibly being TRBD1 (6 bases). Germline lookup yields CDR1 MNHNS and CDR2 SASEGT. Trimming stripped 7 bases from V and 1 base from J, with 9 bases between. The CDR3 extends over 13 amino acids. The CDR3 sequence: CASTPGGTDTQYF. As DNA, the CDR3 is TGTGCCAGCACTCCAGGGGGCACAGATACGCAGTATTTT.

This sequence joins TRBV10-3 and TRBJ2-7, with D tentatively TRBD1 (6 bases). V was pared by 4 bases and J by 0 bases, with 13 bases between. Per the germline V gene, CDR1 is ENHRY and CDR2 is SYGVKD. The CDR3 runs 15 residues. CDR3 protein: CAISGGTLGSYEQYF. The CDR3 coding sequence is TGTGCCATCAGTGGAGGGACACTGGGCTCCTACGAGCAGTACTTC.